The sequence of this T cell receptor beta chain was determined in a study of early T cells in non-severe SARS-CoV-2 infection. Study overall: Sequencing of unsorted whole blood was done on bulk RNA, leaving chains unpaired.

This CDR3 spans 12 amino acids. Germline values: CDR1 MNHNS, CDR2 SASEGT. The germline V and J ends were trimmed by 7 bases and 2 bases, with 6 bases remaining between them. General observations from the study: VDJdb-based annotation leaned toward anti-spike CD8 responses and missed private and CD4 specificities.

There are a few counts of this clonotype. Its target is unknown. Attached unique molecular identifiers marked individual cDNA molecules. TCRdb re-derived calls from the 5' RACE reads in MiXCR, one entry per CDR3 protein. The data contain around 68,000 distinct CDR3 sequences, roughly 12% of them seen just once; the ten biggest clones take up under 1.5%. V is TRBV6-1 and J is TRBJ2-4; D ambiguous. This material consisted of whole blood, taken at baseline. The origin of this receptor is an adult who was a healthcare worker with PCR-confirmed SARS-CoV-2 infection or an uninfected control (not recorded which). CDR3 DNA: TGTGCCAGCACCTACACCAAAAACATTCAGTACTTC. This codes for CASTYTKNIQYF.